This TCR beta chain is from a study of blood T cell repertoires in COVID-19. Study-wide context: Samples representing acute and convalescent COVID-19 were sourced from the United States, Italy and Spain. Nucleic acid was either cDNA or gDNA, and it came from T cells, B-cell-depleted T cells, or PBMCs.

The CDR3 length is 13 residues. CDR1 and CDR2 from the germline V gene are SGHTA and FQGNSA. Trimming removed 2 bases at V and 1 base at J, with 5 bases between. Authors' analysis steps: Amplifying reference gene primers gave estimates of nucleated cell counts. The repertoire was sequenced with immunoSEQ multiplex PCR; TCRdb's copy has only in-frame clones and lacks some. V and J calls and clone size come straight from that table; D and trimming were deduced from the DNA. The sample contains around 92,000 clones, 83% of which appear only once. Input material: peripheral blood. This TCR came from a woman older than 75 with acute or convalescent COVID-19. The rearrangement links TRBV7-2 to TRBJ2-5; D not certain. The CDR3 DNA is TGTGCCAGCAGCTTATTCAGCCAAGAGACCCAGTACTTC. It specifies CASSLFSQETQYF. Full variable domain (rest looked up from reference TRBV7-2 and TRBJ2-5): GAGVSQSPSNKVTEKGKDVELRCDPISGHTALYWYRQSLGQGLEFLIYFQGNSAPDKSGLPSDRFSAERTGGSVSTLTIQRTQQEDSAVYLCASSLFSQETQYFGPGTRLLVL.